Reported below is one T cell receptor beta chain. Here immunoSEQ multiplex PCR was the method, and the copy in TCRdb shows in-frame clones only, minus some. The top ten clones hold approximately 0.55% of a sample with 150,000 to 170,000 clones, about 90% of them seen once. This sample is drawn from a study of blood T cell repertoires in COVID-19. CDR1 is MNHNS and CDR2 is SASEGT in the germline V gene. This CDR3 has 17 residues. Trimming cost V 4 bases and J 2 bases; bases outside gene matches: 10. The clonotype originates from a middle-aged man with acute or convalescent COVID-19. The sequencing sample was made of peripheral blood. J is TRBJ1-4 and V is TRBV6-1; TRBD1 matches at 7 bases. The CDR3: CASSGTGVTGTNEKLFF. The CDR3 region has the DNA TGTGCCAGCAGTGGCACAGGGGTAACGGGCACTAATGAAAAACTGTTTTTT.